The subject of this entry is one TCR beta chain. Its antigen is still unknown. The data derive from a study of identical twins. Healthy Caucasians supplied all donations. This CDR3 contains 16 residues. From germline, CDR1 is SGHAT and CDR2 FQNNGV. The trim removed 5 bases at V and 5 bases at J, leaving 6 bases unmatched. TCRdb reanalysed the 5' RACE reads using MiXCR and keeps one entry per CDR3 protein. Of hundreds of thousands of distinct CDR3 sequences in the sample, roughly 7% were seen once. General observations from the study: Beta out-of-frame sequences displayed a weaker excess of sharing between twins. Researchers caution that invariant MAIT and iNKT cells could partly confound zero-insertion analyses.

The data also belong to a second study, concerning yellow fever vaccine responses in identical twins. That paper notes: Twins' vaccine T cell responses were reported to seem partly convergent and partly personalized.

The sequenced sample consisted of memory (CD45RO+) T cells sorted from blood. The chain combines TRBV11-2 with TRBJ2-2, with 12 nucleotides matching TRBD1. The TCR sequence derives from a young woman in good health. The CDR3 spells CASSQRDRGRTGELFF. The CDR3 DNA reads as TGTGCCAGCAGCCAAAGGGACAGGGGGCGGACCGGGGAGCTGTTTTTT. The full variable domain, its missing parts supplied by reference TRBV11-2 and TRBJ2-2, is EAGVAQSPRYKIIEKRQSVAFWCNPISGHATLYWYQQILGQGPKLLIQFQNNGVVDDSQLPKDRFSAERLKGVDSTLKIQPAKLEDSAVYLCASSQRDRGRTGELFFGEGSRLTVL.